Each of the 20 T cell receptor beta chains below was sequenced from the same sample in a study of blood T cell repertoires in COVID-19 (dated by TCRdb to the early 2020s). Library creation used the immunoSEQ multiplex PCR assay. TCRdb stores this immuneACCESS table with in-frame sequences only. Part of the clones is absent; in the studies checked, under half of the shortfall reflects unresolved V genes, and no reason is known for the rest. For this sample the table gives 270,000 or so clones, of which 70% to 90% were detected only once. The top ten clones comprise around 12% of the sample. The sequenced sample was peripheral blood. These receptors came from a woman aged 30 to 39 with COVID-19, enrolled during active disease.

V and J are TRBV19 and TRBJ1-1; tentatively, D is TRBD1 (6 bases). The CDR3 spans 16 residues. The ends were cut back, 3 bases at V and 0 bases at J, with 14 bases in the middle. The germline CDR1 and CDR2 sequences are LNHDA and SQIVND (reference sequence). The CDR3 loop reads CASSIGRGIMNTEAFF. The CDR3 DNA reads as TGTGCCAGTAGTATCGGCAGGGGCATTATGAACACTGAAGCTTTCTTT.

The chain couples TRBV7-9 to TRBJ1-1; possibly TRBD1 for D (6 bases). In germline, CDR1 is SEHNR, CDR2 FQNEAQ (reference sequence). Deletions cut 4 bases from V and 7 bases from J, with 16 bases between. The CDR3 spans 14 residues. The CDR3 nucleotides are TGTGCCAGCAGCTCACAGGGCCCGCCCTATGAAGCTTTCTTT. Its protein product is CASSSQGPPYEAFF.

The chain employs TRBV18 and TRBJ1-2; TRBD1 agrees at 9 bases. Losses at the gene ends were 3 bases for V and 8 bases for J; bases not matched to a gene: 4. The CDR3 has 13 amino acids. Germline lookup yields CDR1 KGHSH and CDR2 LQKENI. CDR3 sequence reads: CASSPTGGEGYTF. In DNA form, the CDR3 reads TGTGCCAGCTCACCGACAGGGGGGGAAGGCTACACCTTC. The full variable domain, with the rest looked up from reference TRBV18 and TRBJ1-2, is NAGVMQNPRHLVRRRGQEARLRCSPMKGHSHVYWYRQLPEEGLKFMVYLQKENIIDESGMPKERFSAEFPKEGPSILRIQQVVRGDSAAYFCASSPTGGEGYTFGSGTRLTVV.

The V call is TRBV7-9, the J call TRBJ2-7; tentative D call: TRBD2 (5 bases). The CDR3 runs 12 residues. V was trimmed by 6 bases and J by 0 bases, leaving 6 bases between them. From germline, CDR1 is SEHNR and CDR2 FQNEAQ (reference sequence). CDR3 DNA: TGTGCCAGCAGGGCGGGCTCCTACGAGCAGTACTTC. It codes for CASRAGSYEQYF.

The chain employs TRBV18 and TRBJ2-5; D unresolved. V lost 3 bases, J lost 1 base, and 3 bases lay in between. Germline V gene lookup returns CDR1 KGHSH and CDR2 LQKENI. This CDR3 comprises 12 residues. The CDR3 spells CASSPAQETQYF. For the CDR3, the DNA is TGTGCCAGCTCACCGGCCCAAGAGACCCAGTACTTC.

A single count supports this clone. V is TRBV6-2 or TRBV6-3 and J is TRBJ1-1, with a possible D match to TRBD1 (6 bases). The ends were cut back, 4 bases at V and 0 bases at J, with 15 bases in the middle. CDR1 is MNHEY, CDR2 SVGEGT, per germline. This CDR3 has 16 residues. Written as DNA, the CDR3 is TGTGCCAGCAGTTCAGGGGTCCTACCCATGAACACTGAAGCTTTCTTT. It is translated as CASSSGVLPMNTEAFF.

DNA for the CDR3: TGCGCCAGCAGCTTGGCCGGACAGGGTGCTCCCCTCCACTTT. This encodes CASSLAGQGAPLHF. The chain combines TRBV5-1 with TRBJ1-6, with 8 bases identical to TRBD1. V shed 0 bases and J 13 bases; nucleotides not matched to a gene: 6. Germline CDR1 SGHRS, CDR2 YFSETQ. The length of the CDR3 is 14 residues.

The chain links TRBV5-6 to TRBJ2-5; perhaps TRBD2 as D (6 bases). Trimming shortened V by 4 bases and J by 1 base, and 11 bases separated the two germline ends. CDR1 and CDR2 from the germline V gene are SGHDT and YYEEEE. The length of the CDR3 is 14 residues. The DNA of the CDR3 is TGTGCCAGCAGCGTTCGCGGGGCCCAAGAGACCCAGTACTTC. It codes for CASSVRGAQETQYF. Drawing the rest from reference TRBV5-6 and TRBJ2-5, the complete variable domain is DAGVTQSPTHLIKTRGQQVTLRCSPKSGHDTVSWYQQALGQGPQFIFQYYEEEERQRGNFPDRFSGHQFPNYSSELNVNALLLGDSALYLCASSVRGAQETQYFGPGTRLLVL.

The chain couples TRBV6-1 to TRBJ2-2; D unclear. Germline V CDR1 and CDR2: MNHNS, SASEGT. V lost 2 bases and J lost 5, with 9 bases in between. This CDR3 region has 14 residues. As DNA, the CDR3 is TGTGCCAGCAGTGAATCGCCGGGTACCGGGGAGCTGTTTTTT. It yields the protein CASSESPGTGELFF.

This chain links TRBV24-1 with TRBJ2-1; 7 positions match TRBD1. The V gene's germline CDR1 is KGHDR and CDR2 SFDVKD. The V gene end was trimmed by 9 bases and the J gene end by 8 bases; junction bases not matched to a gene: 9. The CDR3 has 13 residues. CDR3 DNA: TGTGCCACCGGCCCGTACAGGGGACATGAGCAGTTCTTC. Translating it yields CATGPYRGHEQFF.

This clone was observed a single time. The chain recombines TRBV19 with TRBJ2-3; TRBD2 matches at 9 bases. The ends lost 3 bases at V and 2 bases at J; junction bases unmatched: 3. Germline V lookup: CDR1 LNHDA, CDR2 SQIVND (reference sequence). This CDR3 has 15 amino acids. CDR3 protein: CASSISGGTTDTQYF. The CDR3 region has the DNA TGTGCCAGTAGTATCAGCGGGGGGACCACAGATACGCAGTATTTT. Using reference TRBV19 and TRBJ2-3 for the parts outside the CDR3, the full variable domain is DGGITQSPKYLFRKEGQNVTLSCEQNLNHDAMYWYRQDPGQGLRLIYYSQIVNDFQKGDIAEGYSVSREKKESFPLTVTSAQKNPTAFYLCASSISGGTTDTQYFGPGTRLTVL.

This chain uses TRBV24-1 with TRBJ2-1; maybe TRBD2 (5 bases). Germline lookup yields CDR1 KGHDR and CDR2 SFDVKD. Trimming stripped 2 bases from V and 9 bases from J, with 7 bases between. There are 12 residues in the CDR3. CDR3 region: CATSDSLGEQFF. The CDR3 region has the DNA TGTGCCACCAGTGATTCACTAGGTGAGCAGTTCTTC.

This clone was observed a handful of times. The genes are TRBV28 and TRBJ1-5; no firm D call. CDR1 MDHEN and CDR2 SYDVKM come from the germline V gene. Trimming cost V 3 bases and J 5 bases, with 8 bases left between them. The CDR3 spans 13 residues. The DNA for the CDR3 is TGTGCCAGCAGTTTGTCCCTCCATCAGCCCCAGCATTTT. Residues: CASSLSLHQPQHF.

The rearrangement joins TRBV3-1 (or the pseudogene TRBV3-2) to TRBJ1-2; D is perhaps TRBD1 (5 bases). This CDR3 has 16 amino acids. Germline-derived CDR1 and CDR2 are LGHDT and YNNKEL (reference sequence). The ends were cut back, 3 bases at V and 4 bases at J, with 18 bases in the middle. CDR3 sequence (DNA): TGTGCCAGCAGCCACGGCGCAGGGTACGCTTCCTATGGCTACACCTTC. Its translation is CASSHGAGYASYGYTF.

The chain recombines TRBV10-1 with TRBJ2-2; D is perhaps TRBD2 (6 bases). Trimming removed 0 bases from V and 6 bases from J, with 8 bases in between. Germline assignment: CDR1 WNHNN and CDR2 SYGVQD (reference sequence). There are 14 residues in the CDR3. CDR3 amino acids: CASSESGGSGELFF. CDR3 nucleotides: TGCGCCAGCAGTGAGTCGGGGGGATCCGGGGAGCTGTTTTTT.

The chain is built from TRBV4-1 and TRBJ2-4; 8 bases map to TRBD2. This CDR3 comprises 17 residues. Per the germline V gene, CDR1 is MGHRA and CDR2 is YSYEKL. Trimming removed 2 bases from V and 9 bases from J; junction bases left unmatched: 15. The CDR3 is CASSQSDLTLAGVIQYF. CDR3 nucleotide sequence: TGCGCCAGCAGCCAATCGGATCTAACGCTAGCGGGCGTCATTCAGTACTTC.

The V and J genes are TRBV5-1 and TRBJ1-2; D might be TRBD1 (5 bases). The CDR3 totals 14 residues. Trimming left V 2 bases short and J 8 bases short, with 16 bases between. CDR1 and CDR2 from the germline V gene are SGHRS and YFSETQ. CDR3 loop: CASSLPQGSYGYTF. The DNA for the CDR3 is TGCGCCAGCAGCTTACCCCAGGGATCCTACGGCTACACCTTC.

The chain joins TRBV9 to TRBJ2-1, with unresolved D. The V gene's germline CDR1 is SGDLS and CDR2 YYNGEE. V shed 4 bases and J shed 6 bases, with 8 bases lying between them. The CDR3 has 12 amino acids. CDR3 sequence: CASSHGFNEQFF. DNA of the CDR3: TGTGCCAGCAGCCACGGGTTCAATGAGCAGTTCTTC.

V is TRBV15 and J is TRBJ2-7, with D perhaps matching TRBD2 (6 bases). This CDR3 is built from 15 residues. Germline V gene data show CDR1 as LNHNV and CDR2 as YYDKDF (reference sequence). Trimming shortened V by 0 bases and J by 3 bases, and 12 bases separated the two germline ends. The CDR3 DNA follows: TGTGCCACCAGCAGAGAGCGGGGCAATTACTACGAGCAGTACTTC. Its protein product is CATSRERGNYYEQYF. Using reference TRBV15 and TRBJ2-7 for the parts outside the CDR3, the full variable domain is DAMVIQNPRYQVTQFGKPVTLSCSQTLNHNVMYWYQQKSSQAPKLLFHYYDKDFNNEADTPDNFQSRRPNTSFCFLDIRSPGLGDTAMYLCATSRERGNYYEQYFGPGTRLTVT.

This chain uses TRBV2 with TRBJ2-7, with 7 bases identical to TRBD1. The CDR3 has 14 amino acids. The trim removed 3 bases at V and 4 bases at J, leaving 6 bases unmatched. The germline V gene has CDR1 SNHLY and CDR2 FYNNEI. The CDR3 coding sequence is TGTGCCAGCAGTGAGGGTCCCAGGGGGTACGAGCAGTACTTC. Residues: CASSEGPRGYEQYF.